Listed below are T cell receptor beta chains from one sample, sequenced in a study of beta chain features in type 1 diabetes. Sequenced by immunoSEQ multiplex PCR; TCRdb stores in-frame clones only, minus some. The sample carries about 160,000 clones, approximately 8.7% recorded once. Source material: central memory CD4+ T cells from blood. The receptor source for this set is a woman aged 25 to 39 with type 1 diabetes. The CDR3 runs from the conserved cysteine through the conserved F or W. The D gene is left open where the match is weak. The size of a clone is reported for some rows only, either as once, few or many, or as a class for expanded clones.

J gene: TRBJ2-5; clone size: few; D gene: NA; V gene: TRBV29-1; CDR3 protein: CSQGSYQETQYF; CDR3 DNA: TGCAGCCAGGGGTCGTACCAAGAGACCCAGTACTTC
J gene: TRBJ1-1; clone size: NA; D gene: TRBD1; V gene: TRBV28; CDR3 protein: CASSQTNGQGGTEAFF; CDR3 DNA: TGTGCCAGCAGCCAAACAAATGGACAGGGTGGTACTGAAGCTTTCTTT
J gene: TRBJ2-2; clone size: NA; D gene: TRBD2; V gene: TRBV23-1; CDR3 protein: CASSHFSGRATGELFF; CDR3 DNA: TGCGCCAGCAGTCACTTTAGCGGGAGGGCCACCGGGGAGCTGTTTTTT
J gene: TRBJ1-1; clone size: NA; D gene: NA; V gene: TRBV19; CDR3 protein: CASSMVRGDEAFF; CDR3 DNA: TGTGCCAGTAGTATGGTTCGGGGGGATGAAGCTTTCTTT
J gene: TRBJ2-1; clone size: few; D gene: TRBD2; V gene: TRBV7-3; CDR3 protein: CASSRTSGLYNEQFF; CDR3 DNA: TGTGCCAGCAGCCGGACTAGCGGACTTTACAATGAGCAGTTCTTC
J gene: TRBJ2-3; clone size: few; D gene: NA; V gene: TRBV25-1; CDR3 protein: CASIPPDRGGTDTQYF; CDR3 DNA: TGTGCCAGCATCCCACCCGACAGGGGAGGGACAGATACGCAGTATTTT
J gene: TRBJ2-5; clone size: few; D gene: NA; V gene: TRBV5-1; CDR3 protein: CASSLMGDTKETQYF; CDR3 DNA: TGCGCCAGCAGCTTGATGGGGGACACCAAAGAGACCCAGTACTTC
J gene: TRBJ1-1; clone size: NA; D gene: NA; V gene: TRBV9; CDR3 protein: CASTSMANTEAFF; CDR3 DNA: TGTGCCAGCACCTCAATGGCGAACACTGAAGCTTTCTTT
J gene: TRBJ2-5; clone size: few; D gene: TRBD2; V gene: TRBV5-6; CDR3 protein: CASSSRSGLAGGSRETQYF; CDR3 DNA: TGTGCCAGCAGCTCCCGGTCGGGGCTAGCGGGAGGAAGCCGAGAGACCCAGTACTTC
J gene: TRBJ2-7; clone size: NA; D gene: TRBD1; V gene: TRBV14; CDR3 protein: CASSHRDRGYIGYEQYF; CDR3 DNA: TGTGCCAGCAGCCACCGGGACAGGGGTTATATCGGCTACGAGCAGTACTTC
J gene: TRBJ2-1; clone size: NA; D gene: TRBD2; V gene: TRBV25-1; CDR3 protein: CASSGLAGARGEQFF; CDR3 DNA: TGTGCCAGCAGTGGACTAGCGGGAGCTCGGGGTGAGCAGTTCTTC
J gene: TRBJ2-7; clone size: NA; D gene: TRBD1; V gene: TRBV29-1; CDR3 protein: CSVEDLTGGDEQYF; CDR3 DNA: TGCAGCGTTGAAGATCTTACAGGGGGTGACGAGCAGTACTTC
J gene: TRBJ1-2; clone size: NA; D gene: NA; V gene: TRBV29-1; CDR3 protein: CSVEEPVRGTYGYTF; CDR3 DNA: TGCAGCGTTGAAGAACCTGTCAGGGGTACCTATGGCTACACCTTC
J gene: TRBJ2-7; clone size: few; D gene: TRBD2; V gene: TRBV27; CDR3 protein: CASSLRPGLHEQYF; CDR3 DNA: TGTGCCAGCAGTTTGCGACCGGGACTACACGAGCAGTACTTC
J gene: TRBJ2-1; clone size: NA; D gene: TRBD2; V gene: TRBV7-3; CDR3 protein: CASSPTTSGNNNEQFF; CDR3 DNA: TGTGCCAGCAGCCCTACGACTAGCGGGAACAACAATGAGCAGTTCTTC
J gene: TRBJ2-7; clone size: NA; D gene: TRBD1; V gene: TRBV11-2; CDR3 protein: CASSLAGQGVYEQYF; CDR3 DNA: TGTGCCAGCAGCTTAGCTGGACAGGGCGTCTACGAGCAGTACTTC
J gene: TRBJ2-1; clone size: few; D gene: TRBD2; V gene: TRBV28; CDR3 protein: CASSSPSGPNNEQFF; CDR3 DNA: TGTGCCAGCAGTTCCCCTAGCGGGCCTAATAATGAGCAGTTCTTC
J gene: TRBJ1-1; clone size: few; D gene: TRBD1; V gene: TRBV28; CDR3 protein: CASRLGEQGSTEAFF; CDR3 DNA: TGTGCCAGCAGACTAGGGGAACAGGGGTCCACTGAAGCTTTCTTT